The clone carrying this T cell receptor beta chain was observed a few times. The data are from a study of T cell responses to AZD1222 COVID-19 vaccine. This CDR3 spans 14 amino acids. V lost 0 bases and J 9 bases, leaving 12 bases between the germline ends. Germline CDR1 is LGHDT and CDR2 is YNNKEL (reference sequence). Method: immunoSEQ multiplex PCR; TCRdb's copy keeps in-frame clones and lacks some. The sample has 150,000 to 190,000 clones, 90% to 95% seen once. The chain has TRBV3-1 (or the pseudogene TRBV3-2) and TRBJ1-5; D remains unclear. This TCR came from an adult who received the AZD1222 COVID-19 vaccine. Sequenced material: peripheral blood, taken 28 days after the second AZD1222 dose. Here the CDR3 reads CASSQDPARGPQHF. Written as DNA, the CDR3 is TGTGCCAGCAGCCAAGATCCCGCACGAGGGCCCCAGCATTTT.